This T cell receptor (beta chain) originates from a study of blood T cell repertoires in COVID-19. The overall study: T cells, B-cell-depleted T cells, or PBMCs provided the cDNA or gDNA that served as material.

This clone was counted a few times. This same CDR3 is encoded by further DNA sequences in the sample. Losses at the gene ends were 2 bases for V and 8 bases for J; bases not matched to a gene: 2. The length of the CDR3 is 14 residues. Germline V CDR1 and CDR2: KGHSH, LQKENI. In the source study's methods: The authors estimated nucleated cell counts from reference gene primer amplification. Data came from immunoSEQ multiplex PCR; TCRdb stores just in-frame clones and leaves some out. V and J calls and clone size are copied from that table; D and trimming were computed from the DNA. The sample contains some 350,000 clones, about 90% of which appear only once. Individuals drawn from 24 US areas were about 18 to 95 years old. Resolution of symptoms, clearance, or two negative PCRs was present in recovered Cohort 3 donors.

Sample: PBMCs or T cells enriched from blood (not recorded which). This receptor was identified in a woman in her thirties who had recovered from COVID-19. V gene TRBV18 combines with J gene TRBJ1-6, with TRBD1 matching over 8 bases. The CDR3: CASSPLDRDSPLHF. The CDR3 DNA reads TGTGCCAGCTCACCATTGGACAGGGATTCACCCCTCCACTTT.